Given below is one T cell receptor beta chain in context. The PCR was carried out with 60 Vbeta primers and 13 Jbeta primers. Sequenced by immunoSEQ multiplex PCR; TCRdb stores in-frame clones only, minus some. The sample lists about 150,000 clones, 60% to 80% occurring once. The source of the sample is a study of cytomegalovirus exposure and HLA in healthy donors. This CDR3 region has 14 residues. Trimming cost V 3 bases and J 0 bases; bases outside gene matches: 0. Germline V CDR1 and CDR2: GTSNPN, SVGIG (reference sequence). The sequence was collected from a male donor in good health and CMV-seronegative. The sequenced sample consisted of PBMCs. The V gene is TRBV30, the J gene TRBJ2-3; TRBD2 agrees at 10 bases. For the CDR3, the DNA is TGTGCCTGGAGACTAGCGGGGAGCACAGATACGCAGTATTTT. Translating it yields CAWRLAGSTDTQYF.